This is a list of T cell receptor beta chains from one sample in a study of shared clonotypes between healthy human individuals. Measured with immunoSEQ multiplex PCR; TCRdb has only the in-frame clones, and not every one. The data hold about 2.4 million clones, with over 85% observed a single time. Source material: naive CD4+ T cells from PBMCs. Source of these receptors: a man aged 18 to 29 in good health. Some clones in this sample may be carry-over from other donors' samples. Both conserved end residues are part of each CDR3. The D gene is left open where the match is weak.

TRBV27,TRBJ2-7,TRBD2,CASGTLLTSGRGEQYF
TRBV6-1,TRBJ2-1,TRBD1,CASHSGTAFYNEQFF
TRBV28,TRBJ1-4,.,CASSSGTSNEKLFF
TRBV13,TRBJ2-4,.,CASKPVIGGSIQYF
TRBV25-1,TRBJ2-2,TRBD2,CASSGRATGELFF
TRBV5-6,TRBJ1-2,.,CASSWGSANYGYTF
TRBV11-2,TRBJ1-3,.,CASSLLRAGNTIYF
TRBV6-5,TRBJ2-3,.,CASSLRTASTDTQYF
TRBV7-3,TRBJ1-1,.,CASSLFGGANTEAFF
TRBV19,TRBJ1-1,.,CASSIGTRDTEAFF
TRBV7-2,TRBJ2-1,.,CASSLAGPYNEQFF
TRBV5-4,TRBJ2-1,TRBD2,CASSLTSGSANEQFF
TRBV4-3,TRBJ1-3,TRBD1,CASSQARQGASSGGNTIYF
TRBV5-4,TRBJ2-7,.,CASSLAVQGAYEQYF
TRBV7-3,TRBJ2-7,.,CASSLTGMDEQYF
TRBV5-4,TRBJ2-7,.,CASSGWEGQHTYEQYF
TRBV28,TRBJ1-6,.,CASSLGNNSPLHF
TRBV6-5,TRBJ1-4,.,CASSYGGTNEKLFF
TRBV19,TRBJ1-1,.,CASSMRELNTEAFF
TRBV6-1,TRBJ1-2,.,CASSEGWGASGYTF
TRBV5-1,TRBJ2-7,.,CASTPSAPTYEQYF
TRBV6-1,TRBJ1-2,TRBD1,CASSEARQGVYGYTF
TRBV20-1,TRBJ2-5,.,CSASGGETQYF
TRBV18,TRBJ2-7,TRBD2,CASSQLAGGLSYEQYF
TRBV28,TRBJ2-1,.,CASSFTGSSYNEQFF
TRBV6-5,TRBJ2-3,.,CASRNTDTQYF